This T cell receptor (beta chain) was recovered during a study of a mutant IDH1 vaccine in newly diagnosed glioma. In the study overall: Mean patient age was around 40 years; approximately 60% were male and about 40% female. The therapy given earlier, which was standard therapy, consisted of radiotherapy, temozolomide, or both, and most of the patients received both. The study's findings and limits: The study observed vaccine-induced immune responses in more than 80% of patients.

Time point indicated: baseline, week 1 (first vaccination visit). Described treatment: pre-vaccination baseline after standard-of-care therapy. New WHO grade 3 or 4 astrocytomas that were IDH1-mutant and ATRX-lost had been found in donors. Using immunoSEQ multiplex PCR, the repertoire was profiled, and TCRdb retains in-frame clones only, with some absent. The table has tens of thousands of clones, around 90% seen once. Note on this clone: Its specificity is unknown.

The TCR sequence derives from a man between 50 and 59 years old with glioma. The specimen was PBMCs, collected from a glioma patient treated with radiotherapy, temozolomide or both.

CDR3 sequence reads: CASSLVNTEAFF. The DNA of the CDR3 is TGTGCCAGCAGTTTAGTGAACACTGAAGCTTTCTTT. This chain uses TRBV28 with TRBJ1-1; D gene uncertain. CDR1 MDHEN and CDR2 SYDVKM come from the germline V gene. The CDR3 loop spans 12 amino acids. V lost 2 bases to trimming and J lost 0 bases, with 1 base between them. Full variable domain (rest looked up from reference TRBV28 and TRBJ1-1): DVKVTQSSRYLVKRTGEKVFLECVQDMDHENMFWYRQDPGLGLRLIYFSYDVKMKEKGDIPEGYSVSREKKERFSLILESASTNQTSMYLCASSLVNTEAFFGQGTRLTVV.